This T cell receptor beta chain was captured in a study of blood T cells in healthy people across ages. Germline V lookup: CDR1 LGHNA, CDR2 YSLEER. The CDR3 consists of 17 residues. The V end lost 1 base, the J end lost 0 bases, and 10 bases lay between the germline ends. In this sample, this clonotype turned up many times. Its cognate antigen is unknown. A sample-barcoded 5' primer and a J-beta primer mix were used in a second PCR of about 6 to 11 cycles. Using its own MiXCR run on the 5' RACE reads, TCRdb lists one record per CDR3 protein. The data contain more than 800,000 distinct CDR3 sequences, roughly 26% of them singletons. Samples each yielded at least 6 micrograms of total RNA. Study-level findings and limits: TCR beta diversity, measured per million T cells, fell in a roughly linear way with age.

The sample comprised blood. The chain employs TRBV4-3 and TRBJ2-6; D is unclear. This clonotype was sampled from an elderly woman in good health. The CDR3 sequence is CASSQGKRASGANVLTF. CDR3 DNA sequence: TGCGCCAGCAGCCAAGGGAAAAGGGCCTCTGGGGCCAACGTCCTGACTTTC.